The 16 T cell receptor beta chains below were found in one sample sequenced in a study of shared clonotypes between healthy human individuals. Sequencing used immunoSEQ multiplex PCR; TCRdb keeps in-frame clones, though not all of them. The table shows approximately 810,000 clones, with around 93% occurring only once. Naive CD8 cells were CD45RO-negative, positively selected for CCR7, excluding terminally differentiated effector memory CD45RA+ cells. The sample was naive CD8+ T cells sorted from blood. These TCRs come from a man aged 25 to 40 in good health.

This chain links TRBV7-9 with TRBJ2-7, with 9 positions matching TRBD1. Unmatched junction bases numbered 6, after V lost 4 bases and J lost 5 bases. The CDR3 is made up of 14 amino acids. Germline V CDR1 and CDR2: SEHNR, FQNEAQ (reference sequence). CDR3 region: CASSSTGGKNEQYF. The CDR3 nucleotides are TGTGCCAGCAGCTCGACAGGGGGGAAGAACGAGCAGTACTTC.

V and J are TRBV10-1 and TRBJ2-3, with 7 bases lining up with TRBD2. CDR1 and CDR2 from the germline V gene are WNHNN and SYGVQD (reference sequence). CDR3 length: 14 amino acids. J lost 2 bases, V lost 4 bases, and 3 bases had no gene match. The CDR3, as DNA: TGCGCCAGCAGTGCTAGCGGCAACACAGATACGCAGTATTTT. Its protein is CASSASGNTDTQYF.

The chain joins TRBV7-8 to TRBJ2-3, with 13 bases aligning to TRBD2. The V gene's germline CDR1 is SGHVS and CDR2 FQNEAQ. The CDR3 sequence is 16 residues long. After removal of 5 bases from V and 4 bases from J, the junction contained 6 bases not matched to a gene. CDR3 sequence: CASSRTSGSRADTQYF. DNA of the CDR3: TGTGCCAGCAGCCGGACTAGCGGGAGTCGGGCAGATACGCAGTATTTT.

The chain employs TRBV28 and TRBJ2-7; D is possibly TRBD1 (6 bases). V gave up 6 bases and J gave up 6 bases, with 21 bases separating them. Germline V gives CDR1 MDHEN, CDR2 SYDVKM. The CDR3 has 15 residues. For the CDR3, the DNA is TGTGCCAGCAGCATTGACGCGTGGGGGCGTTTCGAGCAGTACTTC. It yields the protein CASSIDAWGRFEQYF.

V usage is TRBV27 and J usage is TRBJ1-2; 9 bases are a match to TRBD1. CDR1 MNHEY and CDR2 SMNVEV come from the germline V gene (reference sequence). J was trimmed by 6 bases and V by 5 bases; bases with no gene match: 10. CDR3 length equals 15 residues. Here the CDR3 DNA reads TGTGCCAGCAGTCGAGGGACAGGGTTTATAGATGGCTACACCTTC. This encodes CASSRGTGFIDGYTF.

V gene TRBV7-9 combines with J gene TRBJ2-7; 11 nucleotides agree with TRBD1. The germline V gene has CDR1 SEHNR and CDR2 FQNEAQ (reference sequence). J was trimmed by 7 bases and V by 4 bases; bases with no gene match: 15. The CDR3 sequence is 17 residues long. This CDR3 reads CASSSPGTGGMLREQYF. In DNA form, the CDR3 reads TGTGCCAGCAGCTCACCCGGGACAGGGGGAATGTTGCGTGAGCAGTACTTC.

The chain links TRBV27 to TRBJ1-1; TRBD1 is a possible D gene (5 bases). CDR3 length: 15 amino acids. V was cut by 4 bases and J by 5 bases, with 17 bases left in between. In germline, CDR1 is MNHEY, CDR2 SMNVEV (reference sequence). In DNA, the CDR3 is TGTGCCAGCAGTTCCATCCCTGGGGAGGGGACTGAAGCTTTCTTT. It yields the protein CASSSIPGEGTEAFF.

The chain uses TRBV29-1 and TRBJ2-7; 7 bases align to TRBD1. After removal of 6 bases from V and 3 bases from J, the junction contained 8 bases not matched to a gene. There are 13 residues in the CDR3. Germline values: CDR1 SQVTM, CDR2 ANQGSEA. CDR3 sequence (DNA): TGCAGCGTCACAGGGGAAGGGGACTACGAGCAGTACTTC. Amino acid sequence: CSVTGEGDYEQYF.

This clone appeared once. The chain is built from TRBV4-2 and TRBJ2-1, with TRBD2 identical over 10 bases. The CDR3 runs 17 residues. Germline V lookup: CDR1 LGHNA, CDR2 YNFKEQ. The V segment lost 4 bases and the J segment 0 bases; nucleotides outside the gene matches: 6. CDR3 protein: CASSRSGRGSSYNEQFF. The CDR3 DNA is TGTGCCAGCAGCCGCAGCGGGAGGGGGAGCTCCTACAATGAGCAGTTCTTC.

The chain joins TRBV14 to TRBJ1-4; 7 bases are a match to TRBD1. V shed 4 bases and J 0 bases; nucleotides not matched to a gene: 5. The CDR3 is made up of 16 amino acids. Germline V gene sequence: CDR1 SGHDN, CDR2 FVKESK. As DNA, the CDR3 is TGTGCCAGCAGCCGCGGGACAGCTTCAACTAATGAAAAACTGTTTTTT. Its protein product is CASSRGTASTNEKLFF.

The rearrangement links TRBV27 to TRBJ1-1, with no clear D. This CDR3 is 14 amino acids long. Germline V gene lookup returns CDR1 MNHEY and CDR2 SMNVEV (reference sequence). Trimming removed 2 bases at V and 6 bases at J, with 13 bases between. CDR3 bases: TGTGCCAGCAGTTTAGAGGGCCACGGGGCTGAAGCTTTCTTT. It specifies CASSLEGHGAEAFF.

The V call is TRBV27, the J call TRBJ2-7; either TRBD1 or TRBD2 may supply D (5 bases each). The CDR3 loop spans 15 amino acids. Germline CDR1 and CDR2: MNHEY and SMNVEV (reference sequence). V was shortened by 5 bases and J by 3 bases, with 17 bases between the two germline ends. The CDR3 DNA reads TGTGCCAGCAGTCCCCTGGGGACCCTAATCTACGAGCAGTACTTC. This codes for CASSPLGTLIYEQYF.

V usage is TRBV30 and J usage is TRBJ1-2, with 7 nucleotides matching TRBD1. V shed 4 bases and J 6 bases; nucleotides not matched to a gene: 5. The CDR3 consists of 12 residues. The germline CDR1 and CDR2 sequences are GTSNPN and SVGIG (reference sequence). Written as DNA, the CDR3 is TGTGCCTGGAATGAGGGGGCAAATGGCTACACCTTC. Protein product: CAWNEGANGYTF.

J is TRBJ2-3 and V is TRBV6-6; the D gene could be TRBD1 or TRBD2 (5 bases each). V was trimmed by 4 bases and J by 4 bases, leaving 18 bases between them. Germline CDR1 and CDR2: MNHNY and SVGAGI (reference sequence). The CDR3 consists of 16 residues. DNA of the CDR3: TGTGCCAGCAGTTTCGCTTCCGGGACCGTACCAGATACGCAGTATTTT. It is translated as CASSFASGTVPDTQYF.

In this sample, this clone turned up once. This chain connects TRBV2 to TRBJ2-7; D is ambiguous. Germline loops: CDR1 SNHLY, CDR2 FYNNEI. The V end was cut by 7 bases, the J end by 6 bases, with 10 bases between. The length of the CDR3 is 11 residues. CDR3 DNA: TGTGCCAGCACGAAAAGTCTCGAGCAGTACTTC. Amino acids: CASTKSLEQYF.

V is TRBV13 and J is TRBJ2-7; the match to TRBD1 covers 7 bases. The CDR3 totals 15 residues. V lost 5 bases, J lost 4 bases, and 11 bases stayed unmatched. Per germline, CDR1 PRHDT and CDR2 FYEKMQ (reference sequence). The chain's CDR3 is CASSPSTGAPYEQYF. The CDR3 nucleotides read TGTGCCAGCAGCCCCTCCACAGGGGCCCCATACGAGCAGTACTTC. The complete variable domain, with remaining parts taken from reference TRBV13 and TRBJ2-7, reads AAGVIQSPRHLIKEKRETATLKCYPIPRHDTVYWYQQGPGQDPQFLISFYEKMQSDKGSIPDRFSAQQFSDYHSELNMSSLELGDSALYFCASSPSTGAPYEQYFGPGTRLTVT.